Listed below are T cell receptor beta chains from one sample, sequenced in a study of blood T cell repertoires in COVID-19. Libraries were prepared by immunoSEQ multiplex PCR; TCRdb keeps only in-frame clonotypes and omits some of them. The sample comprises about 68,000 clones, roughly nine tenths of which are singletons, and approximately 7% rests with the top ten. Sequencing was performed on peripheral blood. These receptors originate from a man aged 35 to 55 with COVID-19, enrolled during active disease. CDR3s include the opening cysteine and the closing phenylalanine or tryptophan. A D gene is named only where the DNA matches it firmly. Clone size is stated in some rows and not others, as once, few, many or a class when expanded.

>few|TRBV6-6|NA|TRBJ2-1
TGTGCCAGCAGTTCATTCGACTCTTACAATGAGCAGTTCTTC
CASSSFDSYNEQFF
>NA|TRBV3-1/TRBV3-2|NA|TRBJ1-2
TGTGCCAGCAGCCCGTCGATGGGGGGGAACTATGGCTACACCTTC
CASSPSMGGNYGYTF
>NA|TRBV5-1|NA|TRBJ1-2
TGCGCCAGCAGCCTTCTACAGGGTTCGGTAGGTGGCTACACCTTC
CASSLLQGSVGGYTF
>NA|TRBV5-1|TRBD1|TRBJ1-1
TGCGCCAGCAGCTTCCAAACAGGGGGGAACACTGAAGCTTTCTTT
CASSFQTGGNTEAFF
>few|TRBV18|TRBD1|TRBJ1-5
TGTGCCAGCTCACGAAAAGATGGGACAGGGCTCGAGCCCCAGCATTTT
CASSRKDGTGLEPQHF
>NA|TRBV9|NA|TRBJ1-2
TGTGCCAGCAGCGGCACAGGGTTTAATGGCTACACCTTC
CASSGTGFNGYTF
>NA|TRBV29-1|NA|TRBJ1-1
TGCAGCGTTGGGGAGACCGTCCCCACTGAAGCTTTCTTT
CSVGETVPTEAFF
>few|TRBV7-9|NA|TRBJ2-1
TGTGCCAGCAGCTTAGGACTGAACAATGAGCAGTTCTTC
CASSLGLNNEQFF
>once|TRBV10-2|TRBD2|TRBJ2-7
TGCGCCAGCAGATCGGGGGGGCGTTACGAGCAGTACTTC
CASRSGGRYEQYF
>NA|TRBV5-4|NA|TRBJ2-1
TGTGCCAGCAGCTCGGGTTGGGGGGTTGGATACAATGAGCAGTTCTTC
CASSSGWGVGYNEQFF
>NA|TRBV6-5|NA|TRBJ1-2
TGTGCCAGCAGTTACTCGAGCGGGCAGAGCTATGGCTACACCTTC
CASSYSSGQSYGYTF
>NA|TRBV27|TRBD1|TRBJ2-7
TGTGCCAGCAGTTTAGCATCACAGGGGGCCGTCTACGAGCAGTACTTC
CASSLASQGAVYEQYF
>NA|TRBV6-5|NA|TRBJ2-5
TGTGCCAGCAGTTACGATCGAGAGGGCCAAGAGACCCAGTACTTC
CASSYDREGQETQYF
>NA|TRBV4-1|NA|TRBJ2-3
TGCGCCAGCAGCCAAGGGGGCGCTGGGTTAAATACGCAGTATTTT
CASSQGGAGLNTQYF
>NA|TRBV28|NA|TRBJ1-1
TGTGCCAGCAGTCAGCAGGCTGCTGAAGCTTTCTTT
CASSQQAAEAFF
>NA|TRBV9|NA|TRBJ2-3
TGTGCCAGCAGCGTCGATAACCCGTCACGGACAGATACGCAGTATTTT
CASSVDNPSRTDTQYF
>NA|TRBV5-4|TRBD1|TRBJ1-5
TGTGCCAGCAGCCAAGACAGGGGTCAGCCCCAGCATTTT
CASSQDRGQPQHF
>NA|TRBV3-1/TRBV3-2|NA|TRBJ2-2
TGTGCCAGCAGCCAGACAGGTTCCACCGGGGAGCTGTTTTTT
CASSQTGSTGELFF
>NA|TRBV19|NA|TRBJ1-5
TGTGCCAGTAACCCCGACAGCTATCAGCCCCAGCATTTT
CASNPDSYQPQHF
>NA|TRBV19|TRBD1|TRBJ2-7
TGTGCCAGTATCCGGACAGGGCCCCACGAGCAGTACTTC
CASIRTGPHEQYF
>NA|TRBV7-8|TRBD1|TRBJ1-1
TGTGCCAGCAGCTTAGGGACAGGGGGATTGAACACTGAAGCTTTCTTT
CASSLGTGGLNTEAFF
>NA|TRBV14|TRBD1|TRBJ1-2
TGTGCCAGCAGCCAAGCAGGGGGACCGTATGGCTACACCTTC
CASSQAGGPYGYTF
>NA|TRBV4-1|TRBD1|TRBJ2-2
TGCGCCAGCAGCCTTCGGACAGGGGACACCGGGGAGCTGTTTTTT
CASSLRTGDTGELFF
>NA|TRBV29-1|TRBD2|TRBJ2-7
TGCAGCGTTGTCGGGGGGGGCGTGCGGGAGCAGTACTTC
CSVVGGGVREQYF
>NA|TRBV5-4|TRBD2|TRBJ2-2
TGTGCCAGCAGCCCCCCGGGGGGGCAGGCCACCGGGGAGCTGTTTTTT
CASSPPGGQATGELFF
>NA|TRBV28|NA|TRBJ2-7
TGTGCCAGCAGTTTACCAGGACACTCCTACGAGCAGTACTTC
CASSLPGHSYEQYF
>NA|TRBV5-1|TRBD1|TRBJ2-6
TGCGCCAGCAGCGTGAGACAGGGGGCATCGTCTGGGGCCAACGTCCTGACTTTC
CASSVRQGASSGANVLTF
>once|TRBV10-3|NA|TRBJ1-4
TGTGCCATCAGTGAGTCAGACAGCTTCCTTAATGAAAAACTGTTTTTT
CAISESDSFLNEKLFF
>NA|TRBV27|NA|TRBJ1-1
TGTGCCAGCAGTTACGAAGGGGGGGCTGAAGCTTTCTTT
CASSYEGGAEAFF
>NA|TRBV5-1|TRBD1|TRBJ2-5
TGCGCCAGCAGACGGGACAGGGACCAAGAGACCCAGTACTTC
CASRRDRDQETQYF
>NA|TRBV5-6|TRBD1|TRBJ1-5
TGTGCCAGCAGCTTGGGGACAGGGGACCAGCCCCAGCATTTT
CASSLGTGDQPQHF
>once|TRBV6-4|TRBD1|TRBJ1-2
TGTGCCAGCAGTGACTCTTACAGGGGGGGCTATGGCTACACCTTC
CASSDSYRGGYGYTF
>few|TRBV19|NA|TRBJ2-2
TGTGCCAGTAAGGGGACCGGGGAGCTGTTTTTT
CASKGTGELFF
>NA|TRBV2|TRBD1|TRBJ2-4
TGTGCCAGCAAGAGACAGGGGCTGGGCAAAAACATTCAGTACTTC
CASKRQGLGKNIQYF
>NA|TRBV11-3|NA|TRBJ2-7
TGTGCCAGCAGCAGAGGCAGGGACAACGAGCAGTACTTC
CASSRGRDNEQYF
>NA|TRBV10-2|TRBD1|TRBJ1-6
TGCGCCACCTGCCCCGGGACAGAAAGGAATTCACCCCTCCACTTT
CATCPGTERNSPLHF
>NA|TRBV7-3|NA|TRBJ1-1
TGTGCCAGCAGCTTCCCCAGGGGCGGGGGGAACACTGAAGCTTTCTTT
CASSFPRGGGNTEAFF
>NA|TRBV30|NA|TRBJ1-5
TGTGCCTGGAGTGGAGGAAGTAGCAATCAGCCCCAGCATTTT
CAWSGGSSNQPQHF
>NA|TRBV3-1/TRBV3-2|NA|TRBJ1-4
TGTGCCAGCAGCCCGCGACCCGAGCGCGAAAAACTGTTTTTT
CASSPRPEREKLFF
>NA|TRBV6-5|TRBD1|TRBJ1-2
TGTGCCAGCAGTACCTGGGACAGGGGTTTCTATGGCTACACCTTC
CASSTWDRGFYGYTF
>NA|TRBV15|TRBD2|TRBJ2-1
TGTGCCACCAGCGGACCGGGGGGGCGGACCTACAATGAGCAGTTCTTC
CATSGPGGRTYNEQFF